Here is one T cell receptor beta chain with its context. Primers: 60 Vbeta forward and 13 Jbeta reverse. Method: immunoSEQ multiplex PCR; TCRdb's copy keeps in-frame clones and lacks some. The profile covers approximately 150,000 clones, with 70% to 85% appearing a single time and around 4.9% taken by the ten largest. The entry originates in a study of cytomegalovirus exposure and HLA in healthy donors. The germline V gene encodes CDR1 SGHAT and CDR2 FQNNGV. The CDR3 runs to 16 residues. The junction had 3 bases not matched to a gene; V was cut back by 3 bases and J by 0 bases. This TCR came from a man aged 18 to 35 in good health and CMV-seronegative. The sample was PBMCs. The chain links TRBV11-2 to TRBJ2-3; 10 positions agree with TRBD2. CDR3 DNA sequence: TGTGCCAGCAGCTTTACTAGCGGGACTAGCACAGATACGCAGTATTTT. Amino acid sequence: CASSFTSGTSTDTQYF.